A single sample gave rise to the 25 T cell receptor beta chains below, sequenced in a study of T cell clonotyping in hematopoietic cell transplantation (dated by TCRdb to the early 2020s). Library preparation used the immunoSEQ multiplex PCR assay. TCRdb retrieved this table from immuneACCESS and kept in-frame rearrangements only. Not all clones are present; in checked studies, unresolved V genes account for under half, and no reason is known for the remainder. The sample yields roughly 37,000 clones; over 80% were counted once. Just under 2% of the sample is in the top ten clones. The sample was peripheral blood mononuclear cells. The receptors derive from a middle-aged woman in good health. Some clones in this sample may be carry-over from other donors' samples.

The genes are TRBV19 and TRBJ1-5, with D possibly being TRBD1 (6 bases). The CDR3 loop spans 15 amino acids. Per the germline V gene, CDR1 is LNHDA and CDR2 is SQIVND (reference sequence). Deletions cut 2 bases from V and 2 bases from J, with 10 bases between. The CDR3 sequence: CASSIFRGGNQPQHF. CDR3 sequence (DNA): TGTGCCAGTAGTATATTCAGGGGCGGCAATCAGCCCCAGCATTTT.

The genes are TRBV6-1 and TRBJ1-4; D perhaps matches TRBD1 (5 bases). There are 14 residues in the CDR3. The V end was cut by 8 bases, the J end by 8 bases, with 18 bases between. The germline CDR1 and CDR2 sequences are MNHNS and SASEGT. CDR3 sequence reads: CASSRQPNGEKLFF. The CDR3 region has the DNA TGTGCCAGCTCGAGACAGCCCAACGGGGAAAAACTGTTTTTT.

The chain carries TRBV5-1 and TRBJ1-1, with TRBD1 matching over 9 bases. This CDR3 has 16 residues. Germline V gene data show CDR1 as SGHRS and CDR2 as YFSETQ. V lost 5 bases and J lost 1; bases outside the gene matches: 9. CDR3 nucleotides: TGCGCCAGCAGTCCGGACAGGGGATTGGGGAACACTGAAGCTTTCTTT. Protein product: CASSPDRGLGNTEAFF.

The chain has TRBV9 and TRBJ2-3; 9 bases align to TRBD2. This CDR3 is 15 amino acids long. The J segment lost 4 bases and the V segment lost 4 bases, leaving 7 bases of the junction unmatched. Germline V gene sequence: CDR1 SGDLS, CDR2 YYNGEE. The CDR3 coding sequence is TGTGCCAGCAGCTGGGCTAGCGGGGTTTCAGATACGCAGTATTTT. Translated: CASSWASGVSDTQYF.

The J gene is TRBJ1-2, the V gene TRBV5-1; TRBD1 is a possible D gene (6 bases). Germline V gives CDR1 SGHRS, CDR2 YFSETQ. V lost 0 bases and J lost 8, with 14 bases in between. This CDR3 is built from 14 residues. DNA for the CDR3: TGCGCCAGCAGCTTGGACACAGGACAGAACGGCTACACCTTC. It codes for CASSLDTGQNGYTF.

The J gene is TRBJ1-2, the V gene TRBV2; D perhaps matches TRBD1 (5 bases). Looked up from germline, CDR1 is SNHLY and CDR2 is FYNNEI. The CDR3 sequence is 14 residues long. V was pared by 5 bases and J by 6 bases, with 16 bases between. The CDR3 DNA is TGTGCCAGCAGTCCGGGACGGCGGCTCCATGGCTACACCTTC. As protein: CASSPGRRLHGYTF.

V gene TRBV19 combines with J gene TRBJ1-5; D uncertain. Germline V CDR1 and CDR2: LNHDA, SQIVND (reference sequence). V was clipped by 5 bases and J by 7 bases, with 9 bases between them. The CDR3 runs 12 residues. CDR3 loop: CASSALGQPQHF. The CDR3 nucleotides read TGTGCCAGTAGTGCTCTTGGGCAGCCCCAGCATTTT. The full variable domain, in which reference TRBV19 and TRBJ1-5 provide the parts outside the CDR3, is DGGITQSPKYLFRKEGQNVTLSCEQNLNHDAMYWYRQDPGQGLRLIYYSQIVNDFQKGDIAEGYSVSREKKESFPLTVTSAQKNPTAFYLCASSALGQPQHFGDGTRLSIL.

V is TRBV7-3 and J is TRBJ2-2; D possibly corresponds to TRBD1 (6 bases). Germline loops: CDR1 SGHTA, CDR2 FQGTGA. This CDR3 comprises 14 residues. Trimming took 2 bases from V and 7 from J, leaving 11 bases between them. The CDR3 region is CASSLQGSGGELFF. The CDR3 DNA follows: TGTGCCAGCAGCTTACAGGGGTCTGGCGGGGAGCTGTTTTTT.

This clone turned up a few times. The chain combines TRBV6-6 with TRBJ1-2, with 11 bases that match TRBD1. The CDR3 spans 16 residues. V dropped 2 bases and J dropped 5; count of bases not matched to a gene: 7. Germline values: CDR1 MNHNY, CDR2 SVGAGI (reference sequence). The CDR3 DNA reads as TGTGCCAGCAGTTACGGGGGGACAGGGGGAGGTTATGGCTACACCTTC. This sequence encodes CASSYGGTGGGYGYTF.

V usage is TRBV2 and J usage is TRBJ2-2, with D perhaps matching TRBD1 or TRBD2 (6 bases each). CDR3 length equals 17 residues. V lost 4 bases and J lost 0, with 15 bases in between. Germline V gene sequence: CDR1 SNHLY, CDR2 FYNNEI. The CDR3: CASSAPGGTPNTGELFF. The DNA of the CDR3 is TGTGCCAGCAGTGCCCCTGGGGGGACACCGAACACCGGGGAGCTGTTTTTT.

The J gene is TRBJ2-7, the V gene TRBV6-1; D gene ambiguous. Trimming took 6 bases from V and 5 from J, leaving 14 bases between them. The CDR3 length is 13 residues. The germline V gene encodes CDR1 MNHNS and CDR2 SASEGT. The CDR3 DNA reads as TGTGCCAGCAGAGCCCCTTCCAACCACGAGCAGTACTTC. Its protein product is CASRAPSNHEQYF.

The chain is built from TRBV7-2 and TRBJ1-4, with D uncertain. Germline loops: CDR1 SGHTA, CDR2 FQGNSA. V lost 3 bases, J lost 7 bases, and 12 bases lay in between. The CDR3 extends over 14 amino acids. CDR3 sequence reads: CASSFRSPREKLFF. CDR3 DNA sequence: TGTGCCAGCAGCTTTCGGTCCCCGCGTGAAAAACTGTTTTTT.

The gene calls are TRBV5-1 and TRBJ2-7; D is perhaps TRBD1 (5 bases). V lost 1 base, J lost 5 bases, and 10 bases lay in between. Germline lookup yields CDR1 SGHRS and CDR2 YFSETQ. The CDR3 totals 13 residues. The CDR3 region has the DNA TGCGCCAGCAGCTTGTCGCTCAGGGACGAGCAGTACTTC. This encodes CASSLSLRDEQYF.

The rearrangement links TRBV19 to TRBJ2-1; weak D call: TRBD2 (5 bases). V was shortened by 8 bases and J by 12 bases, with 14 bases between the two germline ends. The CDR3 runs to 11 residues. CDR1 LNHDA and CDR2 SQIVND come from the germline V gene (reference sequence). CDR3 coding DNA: TGTGCCAGTGGAGAGGGAAGAAGGCAGTTCTTC. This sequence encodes CASGEGRRQFF.

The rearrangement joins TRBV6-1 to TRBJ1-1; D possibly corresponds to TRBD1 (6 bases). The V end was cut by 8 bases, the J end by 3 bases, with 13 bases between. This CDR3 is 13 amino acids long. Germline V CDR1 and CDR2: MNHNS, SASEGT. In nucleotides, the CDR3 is TGTGCCAGCCGGTTGGCAGGGGACACTGAAGCTTTCTTT. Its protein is CASRLAGDTEAFF.

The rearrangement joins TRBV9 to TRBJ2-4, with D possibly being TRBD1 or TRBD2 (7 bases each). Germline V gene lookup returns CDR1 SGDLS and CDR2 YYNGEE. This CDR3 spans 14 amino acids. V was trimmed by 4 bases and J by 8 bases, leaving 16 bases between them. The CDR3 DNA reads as TGTGCCAGCAGCCCTACAGGGGAGGGCGACATTCAGTACTTC. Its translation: CASSPTGEGDIQYF.

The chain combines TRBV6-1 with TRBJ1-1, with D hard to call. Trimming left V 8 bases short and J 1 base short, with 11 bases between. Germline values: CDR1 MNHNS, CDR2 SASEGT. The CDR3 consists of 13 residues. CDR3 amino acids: CASLRIANTEAFF. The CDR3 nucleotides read TGTGCCAGCCTTCGCATAGCGAACACTGAAGCTTTCTTT.

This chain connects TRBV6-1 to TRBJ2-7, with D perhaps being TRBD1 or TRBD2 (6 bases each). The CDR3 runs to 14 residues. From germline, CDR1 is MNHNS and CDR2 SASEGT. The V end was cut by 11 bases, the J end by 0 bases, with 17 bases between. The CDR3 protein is CAGGQEPNSYEQYF. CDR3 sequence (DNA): TGTGCCGGGGGGCAGGAGCCAAACTCCTACGAGCAGTACTTC.

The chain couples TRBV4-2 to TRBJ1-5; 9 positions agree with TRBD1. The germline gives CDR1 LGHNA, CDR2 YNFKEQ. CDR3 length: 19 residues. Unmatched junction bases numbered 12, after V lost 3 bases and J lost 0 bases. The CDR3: CASSHPRTGATNSNQPQHF. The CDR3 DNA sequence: TGTGCCAGCAGCCATCCTCGGACAGGGGCGACGAATAGCAATCAGCCCCAGCATTTT.

CDR3 in DNA: TGTGCCAGCAGCTTACCAGGAAGCTGGGTGACCCAGTACTTC. Residues: CASSLPGSWVTQYF. V and J are TRBV5-4 and TRBJ2-5, with D uncertain. The CDR3 sequence is 14 residues long. Trimming cost V 2 bases and J 7 bases, with 15 bases left between them. The germline V gene encodes CDR1 SGHNT and CDR2 YYREEE (reference sequence).

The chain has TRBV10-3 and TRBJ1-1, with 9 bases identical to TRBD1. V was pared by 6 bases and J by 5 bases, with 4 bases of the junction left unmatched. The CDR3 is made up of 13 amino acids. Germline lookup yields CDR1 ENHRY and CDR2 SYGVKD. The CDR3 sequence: CAISRQGGTEAFF. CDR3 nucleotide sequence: TGTGCCATCAGCCGACAGGGGGGGACTGAAGCTTTCTTT.

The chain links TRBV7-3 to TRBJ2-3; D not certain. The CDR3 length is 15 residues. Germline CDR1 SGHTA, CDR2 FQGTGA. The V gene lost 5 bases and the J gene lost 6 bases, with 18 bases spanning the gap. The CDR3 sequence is CASSPTATATDTQYF. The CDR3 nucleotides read TGTGCCAGCAGCCCCACGGCGACCGCGACTGATACGCAGTATTTT.

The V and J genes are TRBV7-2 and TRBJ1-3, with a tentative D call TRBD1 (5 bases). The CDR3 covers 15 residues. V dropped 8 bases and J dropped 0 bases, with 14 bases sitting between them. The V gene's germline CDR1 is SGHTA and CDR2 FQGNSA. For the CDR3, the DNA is TGTGCCAGCGGGGGGAGCAGCCTCTCTGGAAACACCATATATTTT. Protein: CASGGSSLSGNTIYF.

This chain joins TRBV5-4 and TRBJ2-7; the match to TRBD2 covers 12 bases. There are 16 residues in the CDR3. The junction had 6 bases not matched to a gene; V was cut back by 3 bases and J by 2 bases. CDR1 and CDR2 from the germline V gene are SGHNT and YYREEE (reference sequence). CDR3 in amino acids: CASSSGTSGLPYEQYF. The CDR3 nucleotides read TGTGCCAGCAGCTCGGGGACTAGCGGGCTACCCTACGAGCAGTACTTC.

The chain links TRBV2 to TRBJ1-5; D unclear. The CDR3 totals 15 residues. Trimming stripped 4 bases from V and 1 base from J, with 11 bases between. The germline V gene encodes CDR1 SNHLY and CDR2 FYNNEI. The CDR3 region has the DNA TGTGCCAGCAGTGGAGTACGGTCAAGCAATCAGCCCCAGCATTTT. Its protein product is CASSGVRSSNQPQHF.